The source of this T cell receptor (beta chain) is a study of molecular identifiers for immune sequencing clone quantification. As for the study in general: Replicate RNA came from about 20,000 or 100,000 naive CD8 cells and was split five ways, and four parts were sequenced.

This CDR3 spans 15 amino acids. Trimming removed 1 base at V and 4 bases at J, with 11 bases between. CDR1 is SGHVS, CDR2 FNYEAQ, per germline. MiXCR was run by TCRdb on the PCR reads, yielding one entry per CDR3 protein. The sample lists about half a million distinct CDR3 sequences, around 23% seen once, with 0.7% to 0.9% in the top ten. The specimen sequenced was naive CD8+ T cells from blood, with Jurkat cell RNA spiked in. Indicated subset: FACS-sorted CD8+CD4-CCR7+CD45RA+ naive T cells. The sequence was collected from a human donor in good health. Some libraries in this study had Jurkat cell RNA spiked in. The V gene is TRBV7-6, the J gene TRBJ1-5; tentative D call: TRBD1 (6 bases). CDR3 DNA sequence: TGTGCCAGCAGCTTAGGAGTGGGGGCGAATCAGCCCCAGCATTTT. It is translated as CASSLGVGANQPQHF.